One and the same sample provided the 8 T cell receptor beta chains below, sequenced in a study of T-cell memory formation after mild COVID-19. TCRdb re-derived calls from the 5' RACE reads in MiXCR, one entry per CDR3 protein. The sample lists about 420,000 distinct CDR3 sequences; around 22% were seen once. Sequencing was carried out using PBMCs or a T cell subset sorted from them (not recorded which). Receptors originate from an adult woman who had mild COVID-19 (a few samples of this study predate the infection). Cell type and time point are not known.

The rearrangement links TRBV19 to TRBJ1-2; D might be TRBD1 (5 bases). Germline V lookup: CDR1 LNHDA, CDR2 SQIVND (reference sequence). V was clipped by 5 bases and J by 4 bases, with 17 bases between them. The CDR3 has 15 residues. The CDR3 protein is CASSPRHGQPYGYTF. CDR3 bases: TGTGCCAGTAGTCCACGTCATGGACAACCCTATGGCTACACCTTC. The full variable domain, with the rest looked up from reference TRBV19 and TRBJ1-2, is DGGITQSPKYLFRKEGQNVTLSCEQNLNHDAMYWYRQDPGQGLRLIYYSQIVNDFQKGDIAEGYSVSREKKESFPLTVTSAQKNPTAFYLCASSPRHGQPYGYTFGSGTRLTVV.

The chain joins TRBV6-2 or TRBV6-3 to TRBJ1-2; no reliable D call. CDR3 length: 15 amino acids. Germline lookup yields CDR1 MNHEY and CDR2 SVGEGT. The V end lost 2 bases, the J end lost 4 bases, and 14 bases lay between the germline ends. CDR3 sequence: CASSYQLSNFYGYTF. DNA of the CDR3: TGTGCCAGCAGTTACCAGTTAAGCAACTTCTATGGCTACACCTTC.

This clonotype was observed a few times. V and J are TRBV15 and TRBJ2-3; 7 nucleotides line up with TRBD2. CDR3 length equals 15 residues. V trimming: 5 bases; J trimming: 3 bases; junction bases outside the gene matches: 8. In germline, CDR1 is LNHNV, CDR2 YYDKDF (reference sequence). The CDR3 DNA reads TGTGCCACCAGCGAACGGGACTACCCGACAGATACGCAGTATTTT. Residues: CATSERDYPTDTQYF. Using reference TRBV15 and TRBJ2-3 for the parts outside the CDR3, the full variable domain is DAMVIQNPRYQVTQFGKPVTLSCSQTLNHNVMYWYQQKSSQAPKLLFHYYDKDFNNEADTPDNFQSRRPNTSFCFLDIRSPGLGDTAMYLCATSERDYPTDTQYFGPGTRLTVL.

This clonotype occurred a few times. This sequence joins TRBV23-1 and TRBJ2-3; unclear D gene. TRBV23-1 is an ORF, and what it does is uncertain. V was pared by 10 bases and J by 3 bases, with 14 bases between. This CDR3 spans 13 amino acids. The CDR3 nucleotides are TGCGCCAAAGACCTTTCTGTAACAGATACGCAGTATTTT. Translated: CAKDLSVTDTQYF.

V and J are TRBV18 and TRBJ1-1; tentatively, D is TRBD1 (6 bases). Deletions cut 0 bases from V and 0 bases from J, with 11 bases between. There are 16 residues in the CDR3. CDR1 and CDR2 from the germline V gene are KGHSH and LQKENI. The CDR3 nucleotides are TGTGCCAGCTCACCACCAGGGGGTAGAATGAACACTGAAGCTTTCTTT. This codes for CASSPPGGRMNTEAFF.

The genes are TRBV15 and TRBJ2-5; D gene unclear. Germline CDR1 is LNHNV and CDR2 is YYDKDF (reference sequence). CDR3 size: 15 residues. Between the trimmed V and J ends, which lost 1 base and 1 base, there was a span of 10 bases. CDR3 nucleotide sequence: TGTGCCACCAGCAGAGGCGGTGGATTCCAAGAGACCCAGTACTTC. Protein product: CATSRGGGFQETQYF. Supplemented by reference TRBV15 and TRBJ2-5, the full variable domain reads DAMVIQNPRYQVTQFGKPVTLSCSQTLNHNVMYWYQQKSSQAPKLLFHYYDKDFNNEADTPDNFQSRRPNTSFCFLDIRSPGLGDTAMYLCATSRGGGFQETQYFGPGTRLLVL.

The chain is built from TRBV11-1 and TRBJ2-4; D is perhaps TRBD1 or TRBD2 (5 bases each). The V end was cut by 6 bases, the J end by 0 bases, with 15 bases between. The CDR3 runs to 16 residues. In germline, CDR1 is SGHAT, CDR2 FQDESV (reference sequence). The CDR3 sequence is CASSHRGRGAKNIQYF. CDR3 DNA sequence: TGTGCCAGCAGTCATAGGGGACGGGGAGCCAAAAACATTCAGTACTTC.

The rearrangement joins TRBV5-1 to TRBJ1-1; D call uncertain. Per the germline V gene, CDR1 is SGHRS and CDR2 is YFSETQ. V was cut by 0 bases and J by 5 bases, with 8 bases left in between. This CDR3 has 13 residues. DNA for the CDR3: TGCGCCAGCAGCTTGGGCGAGGTTACTGAAGCTTTCTTT. As protein: CASSLGEVTEAFF.